This T cell receptor (beta chain) was captured in a study of vaccination effects on CD4 cells after COVID-19. Findings and caveats of the study: Common cold coronaviruses were cross-recognized by only 1 of 255 vaccine-induced clones in healthy vaccinees. The study dataset contains few convalescent patients and includes no early post-infection timepoints.

The table came from immunoSEQ multiplex PCR; TCRdb's copy has only in-frame clones and leaves some out. The table includes roughly 67,000 clones, roughly 79% detected once. Antigen-specific CD4+ T cells were first expanded with viral peptide pools by the ViraFEST assay and only then sequenced. Following culture for ten to eleven days, CD4+ T cells were isolated. Having tested negative for nucleocapsid antibodies, the vaccine recipients showed no prior SARS-CoV-2 infection. Turning to this clone: Its antigen remains unidentified.

V was clipped by 8 bases and J by 10 bases, with 15 bases between them. The CDR3 consists of 12 residues. The germline V gene has CDR1 SNHLY and CDR2 FYNNEI. This TCR derives from a human donor who received a COVID-19 vaccine. Specimen: CD4+ T cells from PBMCs cultured with SARS-CoV-2 spike peptides, collected before COVID-19 vaccination. The genes are TRBV2 and TRBJ2-1, with D perhaps matching TRBD2 (6 bases). CDR3 DNA: TGTGCCAGCTCTCAATCCGCGGGGGAGCAGTTCTTC. Protein sequence: CASSQSAGEQFF.